These 30 T cell receptor beta chains originate from one sample sequenced in a study of identical twins. Each CDR3 protein gets one entry after TCRdb re-called the 5' RACE reads with MiXCR. This sample has around 480,000 distinct CDR3 sequences, with approximately 15% found just once. These same data were also listed under a study on yellow fever vaccine responses in identical twins.

Sequencing input: CD4+ T cells sorted from blood. The receptors stem from a woman in her late teens or twenties in good health.

This clonotype was detected a few times. This chain joins TRBV28 and TRBJ2-7, with TRBD1 matching over 8 bases. Germline CDR1 MDHEN, CDR2 SYDVKM. The ends lost 7 bases at V and 9 bases at J; junction bases unmatched: 8. The CDR3 has 12 amino acids. The CDR3 DNA sequence: TGTGCCAGCACCGGGACAGGCATCGGGCAGTACTTC. It translates to CASTGTGIGQYF.

The chain joins TRBV11-2 to TRBJ2-5, with TRBD1 as a possible D gene (5 bases). CDR1 is SGHAT and CDR2 is FQNNGV in the germline V gene. The CDR3 spans 13 residues. Trimming cost V 3 bases and J 2 bases, with 7 bases left between them. The CDR3 DNA sequence: TGTGCCAGCAGCTTGACAGATCAAGAGACCCAGTACTTC. Translated, it gives CASSLTDQETQYF.

The gene calls are TRBV20-1 and TRBJ1-1, with D tentatively TRBD1 (5 bases). Trimming removed 3 bases from V and 5 bases from J, with 13 bases in between. The CDR3 contains 13 residues. CDR1 DFQATT and CDR2 SNEGSKA come from the germline V gene (reference sequence). CDR3 residues: CSASGTLGTEAFF. DNA for the CDR3: TGCAGTGCTAGCGGGACTCTTGGAACTGAAGCTTTCTTT.

The gene calls are TRBV20-1 and TRBJ2-5; tentatively, D is TRBD2 (6 bases). Trimming removed 6 bases at V and 4 bases at J, with 15 bases between. The CDR3 covers 13 residues. Germline values: CDR1 DFQATT, CDR2 SNEGSKA (reference sequence). The CDR3 here is CSAAETRSETQYF. The CDR3 nucleotides read TGCAGTGCCGCAGAGACTAGGTCAGAGACCCAGTACTTC.

This clonotype was counted many times. V and J are TRBV4-3 and TRBJ1-1; TRBD1 might be the D (6 bases). CDR3 length: 15 amino acids. The germline V and J ends were trimmed by 4 bases and 3 bases, with 15 bases remaining between them. Looked up from germline, CDR1 is LGHNA and CDR2 is YSLEER. The CDR3 loop reads CASSRQAQGYTEAFF. In DNA, the CDR3 is TGCGCCAGCAGCCGACAAGCACAGGGTTACACTGAAGCTTTCTTT.

This clonotype was found many times. V usage is TRBV12-3 or TRBV12-4 and J usage is TRBJ2-2; 10 bases map to TRBD2. The junction had 5 bases not matched to a gene; V was cut back by 8 bases and J by 5 bases. The CDR3 extends over 14 amino acids. CDR3 amino acids: CASGLAGGTGELFF. CDR3 coding DNA: TGTGCCAGCGGGTTAGCGGGAGGAACCGGGGAGCTGTTTTTT.

This clonotype occurred a few times. The chain combines TRBV3-1 with TRBJ1-1, with D tentatively TRBD1 (5 bases). CDR1 and CDR2 from the germline V gene are LGHDT and YNNKEL (reference sequence). The CDR3 runs to 13 residues. V lost 2 bases to trimming and J lost 4 bases, with 8 bases between them. DNA for the CDR3: TGTGCCAGCAGCCAACTTGGGGGCACTGAAGCTTTCTTT. Translating it yields CASSQLGGTEAFF.

The V gene is TRBV12-3 or TRBV12-4, the J gene TRBJ2-3; 7 bases line up with TRBD1. The CDR3 spans 15 residues. J gave up 2 bases and V 5 bases, and 7 bases lay outside the gene matches. In DNA, the CDR3 is TGTGCCAGCAGTCAAATGGGGACAGCCACAGATACGCAGTATTTT. Its translation: CASSQMGTATDTQYF.

CDR3 amino acids: CASSLLLAGPTDTQYF. The CDR3 DNA sequence: TGCGCCAGCAGCTTGTTGCTAGCGGGGCCCACAGATACGCAGTATTTT. The V gene is TRBV5-1, the J gene TRBJ2-3; TRBD2 agrees at 9 bases. V was pared by 1 base and J by 2 bases, with 5 bases of the junction left unmatched. The CDR3 extends over 16 amino acids. Germline assignment: CDR1 SGHRS and CDR2 YFSETQ. The complete variable domain, with remaining parts taken from reference TRBV5-1 and TRBJ2-3, reads KAGVTQTPRYLIKTRGQQVTLSCSPISGHRSVSWYQQTPGQGLQFLFEYFSETQRNKGNFPGRFSGRQFSNSRSEMNVSTLELGDSALYLCASSLLLAGPTDTQYFGPGTRLTVL.

This clonotype has only a few counts. The rearrangement uses TRBV5-1 and TRBJ2-2, with 12 bases that match TRBD2. This CDR3 contains 17 residues. The J segment lost 2 bases and the V segment lost 3 bases, leaving 5 bases of the junction unmatched. The germline V gene has CDR1 SGHRS and CDR2 YFSETQ. CDR3 in amino acids: CASSSRTSGTNTGELFF. CDR3 bases: TGCGCCAGCAGCTCCAGGACTAGCGGGACCAACACCGGGGAGCTGTTTTTT.

The V gene is TRBV25-1, the J gene TRBJ2-1; TRBD2 matches at 9 bases. Germline CDR1 and CDR2: MGHDK and SYGVNS. This CDR3 comprises 16 residues. Trimming cost V 1 base and J 5 bases; bases outside gene matches: 6. The CDR3 loop is CASSEFQREADNEQFF. The DNA for the CDR3 is TGTGCCAGCAGTGAATTCCAGCGGGAGGCTGACAATGAGCAGTTCTTC.

The chain has TRBV20-1 and TRBJ2-1; no definite D call. V dropped 2 bases and J dropped 6 bases, with 20 bases sitting between them. This CDR3 region has 16 residues. The V gene's germline CDR1 is DFQATT and CDR2 SNEGSKA (reference sequence). CDR3 DNA sequence: TGCAGTGCTAGAAGATTATCGGGCGCCGCTGTCAATGAGCAGTTCTTC. Its translation is CSARRLSGAAVNEQFF.

This chain links TRBV4-2 with TRBJ2-1; 12 bases agree with TRBD2. The CDR3 spans 15 residues. Germline V gene lookup returns CDR1 LGHNA and CDR2 YNFKEQ. The trim removed 2 bases at V and 6 bases at J, leaving 2 bases unmatched. In nucleotides, the CDR3 is TGTGCCAGCAGCCAAAGACTAGCGGGGGTCAATGAGCAGTTCTTC. Amino acids: CASSQRLAGVNEQFF.

This clonotype has more than one count but fewer than ten. The chain uses TRBV5-1 and TRBJ1-1; D uncertain. Trimming cost V 3 bases and J 4 bases, with 10 bases left between them. CDR1 is SGHRS, CDR2 YFSETQ, per germline. CDR3 size: 13 residues. The CDR3 spells CASSSVGVTEAFF. The CDR3 nucleotides are TGCGCCAGCAGCTCCGTTGGTGTCACTGAAGCTTTCTTT.

The genes are TRBV5-1 and TRBJ2-5; either TRBD1 or TRBD2 may fit D (6 bases each). The CDR3 has 14 residues. Germline-derived CDR1 and CDR2 are SGHRS and YFSETQ. Trimming stripped 4 bases from V and 5 bases from J, with 15 bases between. The CDR3 nucleotides are TGCGCCAGCAGCAGTGGGGGGCGTAGGGAGACCCAGTACTTC. Residues: CASSSGGRRETQYF.

This clonotype has only a few counts. The chain couples TRBV27 to TRBJ2-3; D possibly uses TRBD1 or TRBD2 (5 bases each). Germline CDR1 reads MNHEY; CDR2 reads SMNVEV (reference sequence). The CDR3 consists of 16 residues. V was cut by 4 bases and J by 2 bases, with 16 bases left in between. CDR3 sequence reads: CASSSLYGGFTDTQYF. DNA of the CDR3: TGTGCCAGCAGTTCCCTCTATGGGGGATTCACAGATACGCAGTATTTT.

V gene TRBV5-1 combines with J gene TRBJ1-3, with 10 bases that match TRBD1. The V and J ends lost 3 bases and 3 bases, in that order; junction bases with no gene match: 3. The CDR3 spans 15 residues. Germline values: CDR1 SGHRS, CDR2 YFSETQ. The CDR3 region has the DNA TGCGCCAGCAGCTGGGACAGGGGTCGTGGAAACACCATATATTTT. Its translation: CASSWDRGRGNTIYF.

This clonotype was seen many times. The chain links TRBV5-1 to TRBJ2-1; 7 positions agree with TRBD2. Per germline, CDR1 SGHRS and CDR2 YFSETQ. CDR3 length equals 16 residues. With 0 bases clipped from V and 6 bases from J, the junction kept 9 bases outside the gene matches. CDR3 amino acids: CASSLEGLPPRNEQFF. The CDR3 bases are TGCGCCAGCAGCTTGGAGGGACTACCTCCCCGCAATGAGCAGTTCTTC.

This chain connects TRBV4-2 to TRBJ2-3, with a possible D match to TRBD1 (6 bases). The CDR3 runs to 16 residues. V was clipped by 0 bases and J by 0 bases, with 10 bases between them. CDR1 and CDR2 (germline): LGHNA, YNFKEQ. CDR3 in amino acids: CASSQERGFSTDTQYF. CDR3 nucleotide sequence: TGTGCCAGCAGCCAAGAGAGGGGGTTTAGCACAGATACGCAGTATTTT.

The table lists this clonotype with a few counts. V is TRBV7-9 and J is TRBJ2-7, with D possibly being TRBD2 (6 bases). The CDR3 totals 15 residues. Trimming removed 5 bases at V and 0 bases at J, with 14 bases between. Looked up from germline, CDR1 is SEHNR and CDR2 is FQNEAQ (reference sequence). The CDR3: CASSPRRVSSYEQYF. DNA of the CDR3: TGTGCCAGCAGCCCCCGGAGGGTAAGCTCCTACGAGCAGTACTTC.

Only a few counts were recorded for this clonotype. The chain carries TRBV5-1 and TRBJ1-2, with no clear D. V was clipped by 4 bases and J by 0 bases, with 25 bases between them. The CDR3 consists of 19 residues. Germline CDR1 and CDR2: SGHRS and YFSETQ. CDR3 residues: CASSDPTRDRLTANYGYTF. The CDR3 DNA sequence: TGCGCCAGCAGCGATCCCACCCGAGATAGACTTACAGCTAACTATGGCTACACCTTC.

A few counts support this clonotype. CDR3: CASSQEDNAQRGKYSYEQYF. The CDR3 coding sequence is TGCGCCAGCAGCCAAGAAGACAATGCACAAAGGGGGAAGTATAGCTACGAGCAGTACTTC. The V call is TRBV4-1, the J call TRBJ2-7; TRBD1 is a possible D gene (6 bases). CDR3 length: 20 residues. Trimming pared 0 bases from V and 3 bases from J, leaving 27 bases between. Looked up from germline, CDR1 is MGHRA and CDR2 is YSYEKL.

This clonotype was seen a single time. This chain links TRBV6-2 or TRBV6-3 with TRBJ2-6; a weak D match, TRBD2 (6 bases). Deletions cut 6 bases from V and 1 base from J, with 16 bases between. The CDR3 runs 17 residues. CDR1 and CDR2 from the germline V gene are MNHEY and SVGEGT. The CDR3 region has the DNA TGTGCCAGCAGAGGGACTCACCCGTTATCTGGGGCCAACGTCCTGACTTTC. Amino acids: CASRGTHPLSGANVLTF.

This clonotype has just a few counts. The chain employs TRBV29-1 and TRBJ2-2; TRBD2 is a possible D gene (6 bases). The CDR3 length is 13 residues. Trimming left V 6 bases short and J 4 bases short, with 12 bases between. In germline, CDR1 is SQVTM, CDR2 ANQGSEA. The CDR3 sequence is CSVTPEGTGELFF. The CDR3 DNA sequence: TGCAGCGTAACACCGGAGGGCACCGGGGAGCTGTTTTTT.

This clonotype has ten or more counts. This chain uses TRBV18 with TRBJ2-7; D gene unclear. The V and J ends lost 3 bases and 4 bases respectively, with 7 bases between them. The CDR3 spans 12 residues. The germline V gene encodes CDR1 KGHSH and CDR2 LQKENI. CDR3 loop: CASSPDGYEQYF. The CDR3 coding sequence is TGTGCCAGCTCACCCGACGGGTACGAGCAGTACTTC.

This clonotype was seen repeatedly, ten times or more. The gene calls are TRBV7-2 and TRBJ2-7; D is perhaps TRBD1 or TRBD2 (5 bases each). Trimming removed 2 bases from V and 2 bases from J, with 13 bases in between. Per the germline V gene, CDR1 is SGHTA and CDR2 is FQGNSA. The CDR3 contains 15 residues. CDR3 nucleotides: TGTGCCAGCAGCTTAAGGTGGGACCCCACCTACGAGCAGTACTTC. Its protein is CASSLRWDPTYEQYF.

V usage is TRBV20-1 and J usage is TRBJ1-4; the match to TRBD1 covers 7 bases. J gave up 4 bases and V 0 bases, and 8 bases lay outside the gene matches. Germline V gives CDR1 DFQATT, CDR2 SNEGSKA (reference sequence). The CDR3 length is 16 residues. The CDR3 here is CSARDPQGLYNEKLFF. The CDR3 nucleotides read TGCAGTGCTAGAGATCCACAGGGGCTGTATAATGAAAAACTGTTTTTT.

The rearrangement uses TRBV5-1 and TRBJ1-1; a possible D gene is TRBD1 (5 bases). The CDR3 spans 13 residues. CDR1 and CDR2 from the germline V gene are SGHRS and YFSETQ. Trimming pared 0 bases from V and 7 bases from J, leaving 10 bases between. The CDR3 loop is CASSLAGGIEAFF. CDR3 nucleotide sequence: TGCGCCAGCAGCTTGGCCGGGGGAATTGAAGCTTTCTTT.

The V and J genes are TRBV6-5 and TRBJ2-7; 9 nucleotides line up with TRBD2. Germline values: CDR1 MNHEY, CDR2 SVGAGI. Unmatched junction bases numbered 2, after V lost 0 bases and J lost 2 bases. This CDR3 comprises 15 residues. CDR3 DNA: TGTGCCAGCAGTTACTCTAGCGGGGGAACCTACGAGCAGTACTTC. This translates into CASSYSSGGTYEQYF.

This clonotype was detected only a few times. The gene calls are TRBV7-9 and TRBJ2-1; D uncertain. There are 13 residues in the CDR3. Between the trimmed V and J ends, which lost 1 base and 9 bases, there was a span of 10 bases. CDR1 is SEHNR, CDR2 FQNEAQ, per germline (reference sequence). This CDR3 is CASSLEAGAEQFF. The CDR3 region has the DNA TGTGCCAGCAGCTTAGAGGCCGGTGCTGAGCAGTTCTTC.